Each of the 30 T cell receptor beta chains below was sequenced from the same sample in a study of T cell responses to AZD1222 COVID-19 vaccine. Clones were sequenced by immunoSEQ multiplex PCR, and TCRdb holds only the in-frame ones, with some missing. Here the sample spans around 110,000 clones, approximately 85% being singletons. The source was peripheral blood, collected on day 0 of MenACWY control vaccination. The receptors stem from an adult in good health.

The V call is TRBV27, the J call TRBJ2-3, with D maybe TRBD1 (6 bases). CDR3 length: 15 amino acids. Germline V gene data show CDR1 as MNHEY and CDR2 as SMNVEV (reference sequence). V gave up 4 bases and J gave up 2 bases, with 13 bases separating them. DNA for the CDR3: TGTGCCAGCAGTTCCTTGAGGGGGTTCACAGATACGCAGTATTTT. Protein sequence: CASSSLRGFTDTQYF.

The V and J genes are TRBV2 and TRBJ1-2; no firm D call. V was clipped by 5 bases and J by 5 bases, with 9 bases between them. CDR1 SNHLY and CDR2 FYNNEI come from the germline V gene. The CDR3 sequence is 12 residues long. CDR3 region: CASSPEGYGYTF. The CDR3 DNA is TGTGCCAGCAGTCCGGAGGGTTATGGCTACACCTTC. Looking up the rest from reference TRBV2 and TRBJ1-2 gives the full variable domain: EPEVTQTPSHQVTQMGQEVILRCVPISNHLYFYWYRQILGQKVEFLVSFYNNEISEKSEIFDDQFSVERPDGSNFTLKIRSTKLEDSAMYFCASSPEGYGYTFGSGTRLTVV.

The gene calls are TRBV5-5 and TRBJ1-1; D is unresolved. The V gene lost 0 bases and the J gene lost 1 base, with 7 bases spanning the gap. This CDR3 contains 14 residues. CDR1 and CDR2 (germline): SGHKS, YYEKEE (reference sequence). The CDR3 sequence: CASSLGAANTEAFF. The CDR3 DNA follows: TGTGCCAGCAGCTTGGGGGCGGCGAACACTGAAGCTTTCTTT.

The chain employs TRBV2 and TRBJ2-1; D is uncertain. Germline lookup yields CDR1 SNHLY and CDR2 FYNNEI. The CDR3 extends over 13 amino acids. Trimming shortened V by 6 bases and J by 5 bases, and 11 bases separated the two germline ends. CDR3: CASRPDGHNEQFF. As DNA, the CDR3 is TGTGCCAGCAGACCGGACGGGCACAATGAGCAGTTCTTC.

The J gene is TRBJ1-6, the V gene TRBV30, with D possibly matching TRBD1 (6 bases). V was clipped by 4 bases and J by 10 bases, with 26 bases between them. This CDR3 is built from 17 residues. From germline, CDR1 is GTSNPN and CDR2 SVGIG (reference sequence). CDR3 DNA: TGTGCCTGGACCACCATGAGGTACAGGGAAGGATACTCACCCCTCCACTTT. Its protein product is CAWTTMRYREGYSPLHF. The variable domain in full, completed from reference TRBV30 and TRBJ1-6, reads SQTIHQWPATLVQPVGSPLSLECTVEGTSNPNLYWYRQAAGRGLQLLFYSVGIGQISSEVPQNLSASRPQDRQFILSSKKLLLSDSGFYLCAWTTMRYREGYSPLHFGNGTRLTVT.

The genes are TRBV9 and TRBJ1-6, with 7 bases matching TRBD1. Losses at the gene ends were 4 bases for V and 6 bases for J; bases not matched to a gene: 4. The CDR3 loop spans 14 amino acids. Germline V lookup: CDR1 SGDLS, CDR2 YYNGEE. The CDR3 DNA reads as TGTGCCAGCAGCCTCCGGGACAGTAATTCACCCCTCCACTTT. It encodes CASSLRDSNSPLHF.

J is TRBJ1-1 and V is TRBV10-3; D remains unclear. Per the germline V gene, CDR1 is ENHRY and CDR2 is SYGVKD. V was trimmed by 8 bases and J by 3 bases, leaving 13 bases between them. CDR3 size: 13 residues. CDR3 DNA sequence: TGTGCCATCGGACGAGATGCCTACACTGAAGCTTTCTTT. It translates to CAIGRDAYTEAFF.

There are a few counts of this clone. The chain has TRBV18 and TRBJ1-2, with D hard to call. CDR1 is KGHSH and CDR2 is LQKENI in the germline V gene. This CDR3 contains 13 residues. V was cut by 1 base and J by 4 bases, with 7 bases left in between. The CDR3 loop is CASSPQGIYGYTF. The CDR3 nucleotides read TGTGCCAGCTCACCACAGGGAATCTATGGCTACACCTTC. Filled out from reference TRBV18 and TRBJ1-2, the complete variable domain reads NAGVMQNPRHLVRRRGQEARLRCSPMKGHSHVYWYRQLPEEGLKFMVYLQKENIIDESGMPKERFSAEFPKEGPSILRIQQVVRGDSAAYFCASSPQGIYGYTFGSGTRLTVV.

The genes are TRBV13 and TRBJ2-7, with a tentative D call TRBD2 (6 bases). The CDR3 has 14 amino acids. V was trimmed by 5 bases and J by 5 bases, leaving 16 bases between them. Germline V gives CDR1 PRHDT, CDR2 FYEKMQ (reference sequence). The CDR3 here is CASSLWGVQDEQYF. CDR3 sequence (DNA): TGTGCCAGCAGCCTATGGGGGGTTCAGGACGAGCAGTACTTC.

DNA of the CDR3: TGTGCCAGCAGCTTAGCGACAGGACGGGGCTACACCTTC. It specifies CASSLATGRGYTF. The chain uses TRBV7-9 and TRBJ1-2; TRBD1 might be the D (6 bases). V was clipped by 0 bases and J by 8 bases, with 10 bases between them. This CDR3 has 13 amino acids. CDR1 and CDR2 from the germline V gene are SEHNR and FQNEAQ (reference sequence).

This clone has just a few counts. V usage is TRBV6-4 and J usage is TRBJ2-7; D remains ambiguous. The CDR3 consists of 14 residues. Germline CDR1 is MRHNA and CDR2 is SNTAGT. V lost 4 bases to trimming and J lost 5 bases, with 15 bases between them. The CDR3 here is CASSGSSIGHEQYF. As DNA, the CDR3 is TGTGCCAGCAGTGGATCGTCAATCGGGCACGAGCAGTACTTC.

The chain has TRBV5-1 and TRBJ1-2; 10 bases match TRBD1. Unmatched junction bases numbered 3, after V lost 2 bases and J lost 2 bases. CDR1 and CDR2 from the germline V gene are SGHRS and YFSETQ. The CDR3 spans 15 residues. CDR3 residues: CASSFRGQGNYGYTF. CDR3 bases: TGCGCCAGCAGCTTCCGGGGACAGGGGAACTATGGCTACACCTTC.

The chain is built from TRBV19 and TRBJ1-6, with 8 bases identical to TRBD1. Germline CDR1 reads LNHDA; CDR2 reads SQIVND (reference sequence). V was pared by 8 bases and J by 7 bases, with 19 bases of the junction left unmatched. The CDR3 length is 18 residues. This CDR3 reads CASQERRTGPYLNSPLHF. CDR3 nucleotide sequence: TGTGCCAGTCAAGAGCGTAGGACAGGGCCATACTTAAATTCACCCCTCCACTTT.

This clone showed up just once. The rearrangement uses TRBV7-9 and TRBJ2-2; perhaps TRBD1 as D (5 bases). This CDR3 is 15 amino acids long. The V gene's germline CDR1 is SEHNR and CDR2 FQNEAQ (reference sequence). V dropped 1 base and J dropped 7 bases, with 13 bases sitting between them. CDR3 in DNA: TGTGCCAGCAGCTTAGGGGGCGCATTCGGCGGGGAGCTGTTTTTT. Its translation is CASSLGGAFGGELFF.

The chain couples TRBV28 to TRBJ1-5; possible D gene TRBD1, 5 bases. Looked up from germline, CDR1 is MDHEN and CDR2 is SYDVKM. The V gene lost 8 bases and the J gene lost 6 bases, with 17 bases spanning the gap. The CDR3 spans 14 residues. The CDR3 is CASGTGGGGQPQHF. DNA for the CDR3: TGTGCCAGCGGAACGGGCGGGGGAGGTCAGCCCCAGCATTTT.

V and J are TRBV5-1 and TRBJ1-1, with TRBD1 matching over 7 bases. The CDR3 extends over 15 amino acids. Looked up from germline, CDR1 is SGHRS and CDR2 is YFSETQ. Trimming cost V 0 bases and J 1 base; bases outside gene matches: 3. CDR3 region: CASSLEGARNTEAFF. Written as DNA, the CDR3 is TGCGCCAGCAGCTTGGAGGGGGCCCGGAACACTGAAGCTTTCTTT.

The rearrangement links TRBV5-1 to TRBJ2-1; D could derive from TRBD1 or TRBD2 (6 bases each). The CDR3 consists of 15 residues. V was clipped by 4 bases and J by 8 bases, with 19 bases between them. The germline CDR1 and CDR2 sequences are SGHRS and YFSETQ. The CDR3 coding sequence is TGCGCCAGCAGCCCCCGGAGAGGTGGGGGGCATGAGCAGTTCTTC. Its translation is CASSPRRGGGHEQFF. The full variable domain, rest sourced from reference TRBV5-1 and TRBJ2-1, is KAGVTQTPRYLIKTRGQQVTLSCSPISGHRSVSWYQQTPGQGLQFLFEYFSETQRNKGNFPGRFSGRQFSNSRSEMNVSTLELGDSALYLCASSPRRGGGHEQFFGPGTRLTVL.

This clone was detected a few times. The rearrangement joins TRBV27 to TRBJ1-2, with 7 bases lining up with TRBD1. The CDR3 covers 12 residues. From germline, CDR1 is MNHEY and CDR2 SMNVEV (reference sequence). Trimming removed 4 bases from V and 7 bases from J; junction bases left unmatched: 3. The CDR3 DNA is TGTGCCAGCAGTTACCCAGGGGGTGGCTACACCTTC. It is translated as CASSYPGGGYTF.

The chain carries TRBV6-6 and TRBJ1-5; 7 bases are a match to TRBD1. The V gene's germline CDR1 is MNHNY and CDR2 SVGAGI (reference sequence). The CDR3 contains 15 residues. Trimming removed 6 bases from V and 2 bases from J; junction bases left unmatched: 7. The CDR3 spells CASRFDRAGNQPQHF. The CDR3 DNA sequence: TGTGCCAGCAGATTCGACAGGGCGGGCAATCAGCCCCAGCATTTT.

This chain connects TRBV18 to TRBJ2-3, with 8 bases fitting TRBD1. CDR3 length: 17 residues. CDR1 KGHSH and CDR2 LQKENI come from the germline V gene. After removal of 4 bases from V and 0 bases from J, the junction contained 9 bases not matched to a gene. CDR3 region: CASSLTGQGTSTDTQYF. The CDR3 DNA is TGTGCCAGCTCACTCACTGGACAGGGCACTAGCACAGATACGCAGTATTTT.

CDR3 protein: CASSRITYEQYF. CDR3 nucleotide sequence: TGTGCCAGCAGTCGCATAACCTACGAGCAGTACTTC. This rearrangement joins TRBV2 to TRBJ2-7, with D hard to call. The CDR3 extends over 12 amino acids. V lost 5 bases and J lost 2, with 7 bases in between. The germline CDR1 and CDR2 sequences are SNHLY and FYNNEI. Together with reference TRBV2 and TRBJ2-7, the CDR3 gives the full variable domain: EPEVTQTPSHQVTQMGQEVILRCVPISNHLYFYWYRQILGQKVEFLVSFYNNEISEKSEIFDDQFSVERPDGSNFTLKIRSTKLEDSAMYFCASSRITYEQYFGPGTRLTVT.

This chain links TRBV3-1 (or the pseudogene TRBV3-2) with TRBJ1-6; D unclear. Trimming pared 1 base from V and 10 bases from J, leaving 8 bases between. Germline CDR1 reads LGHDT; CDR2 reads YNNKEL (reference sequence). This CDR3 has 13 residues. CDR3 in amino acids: CASSQVLGSPLHF. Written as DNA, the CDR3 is TGTGCCAGCAGCCAAGTCCTAGGCTCACCCCTCCACTTT.

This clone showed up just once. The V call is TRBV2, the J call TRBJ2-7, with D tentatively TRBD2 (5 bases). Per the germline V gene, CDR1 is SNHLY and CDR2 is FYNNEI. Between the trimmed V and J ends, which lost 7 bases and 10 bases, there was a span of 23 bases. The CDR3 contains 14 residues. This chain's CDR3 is CASKQSVPSSKQYF. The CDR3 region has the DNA TGTGCCAGCAAGCAATCGGTACCATCTAGCAAACAGTACTTC.

This chain's CDR3 is CASSLFPGERTDTQYF. The CDR3 DNA reads as TGTGCCAGCAGCTTGTTTCCGGGGGAACGCACAGATACGCAGTATTTT. This chain joins TRBV5-8 and TRBJ2-3, with TRBD2 as a possible D gene (6 bases). The V end was cut by 1 base, the J end by 1 base, with 13 bases between. The CDR3 has 16 residues. Looked up from germline, CDR1 is SGHTS and CDR2 is YDEGEE. Full variable domain (outside the CDR3, taken from reference TRBV5-8 and TRBJ2-3): EAGVTQSPTHLIKTRGQQATLRCSPISGHTSVYWYQQALGLGLQFLLWYDEGEERNRGNFPPRFSGRQFPNYSSELNVNALELEDSALYLCASSLFPGERTDTQYFGPGTRLTVL.

As DNA, the CDR3 is TGTGCCAGCTTTTCACAGGGCGAGGACTATGGCTACACCTTC. Its translation is CASFSQGEDYGYTF. The chain combines TRBV28 with TRBJ1-2, with D tentatively TRBD1 (6 bases). The germline V and J ends were trimmed by 8 bases and 3 bases, with 16 bases remaining between them. Germline V lookup: CDR1 MDHEN, CDR2 SYDVKM. This CDR3 contains 14 residues.

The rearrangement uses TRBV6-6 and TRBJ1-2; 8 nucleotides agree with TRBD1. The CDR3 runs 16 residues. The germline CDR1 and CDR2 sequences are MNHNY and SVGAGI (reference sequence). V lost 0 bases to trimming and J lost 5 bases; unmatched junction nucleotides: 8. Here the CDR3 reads CASSYSTRTGNYGYTF. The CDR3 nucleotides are TGTGCCAGCAGTTACTCGACCCGGACAGGGAATTATGGCTACACCTTC.

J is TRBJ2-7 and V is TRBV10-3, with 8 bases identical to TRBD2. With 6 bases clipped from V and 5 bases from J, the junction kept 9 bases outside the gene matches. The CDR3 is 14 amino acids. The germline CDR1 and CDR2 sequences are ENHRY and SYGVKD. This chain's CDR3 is CAIRRAGVVHEQYF. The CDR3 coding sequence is TGTGCCATCAGGAGAGCGGGAGTGGTCCACGAGCAGTACTTC.

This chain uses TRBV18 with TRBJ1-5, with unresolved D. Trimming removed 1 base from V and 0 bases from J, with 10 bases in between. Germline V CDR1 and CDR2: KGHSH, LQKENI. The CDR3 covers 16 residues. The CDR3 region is CASSPQEFTSNQPQHF. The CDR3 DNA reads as TGTGCCAGCTCACCACAAGAATTTACTAGCAATCAGCCCCAGCATTTT. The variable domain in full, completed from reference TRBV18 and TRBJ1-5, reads NAGVMQNPRHLVRRRGQEARLRCSPMKGHSHVYWYRQLPEEGLKFMVYLQKENIIDESGMPKERFSAEFPKEGPSILRIQQVVRGDSAAYFCASSPQEFTSNQPQHFGDGTRLSIL.

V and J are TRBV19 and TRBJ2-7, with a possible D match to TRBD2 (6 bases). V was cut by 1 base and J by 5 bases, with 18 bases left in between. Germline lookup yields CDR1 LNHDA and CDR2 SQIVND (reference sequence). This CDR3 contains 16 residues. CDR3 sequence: CASSIGGERGLHEQYF. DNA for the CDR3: TGTGCCAGTAGTATAGGCGGGGAGAGAGGGCTCCACGAGCAGTACTTC.

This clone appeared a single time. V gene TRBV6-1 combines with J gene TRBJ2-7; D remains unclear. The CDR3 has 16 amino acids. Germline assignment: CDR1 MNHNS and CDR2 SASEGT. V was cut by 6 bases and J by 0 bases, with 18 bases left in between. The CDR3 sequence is CASREWHTPTSYEQYF. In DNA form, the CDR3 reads TGTGCCAGCAGGGAATGGCACACCCCTACCTCCTACGAGCAGTACTTC.